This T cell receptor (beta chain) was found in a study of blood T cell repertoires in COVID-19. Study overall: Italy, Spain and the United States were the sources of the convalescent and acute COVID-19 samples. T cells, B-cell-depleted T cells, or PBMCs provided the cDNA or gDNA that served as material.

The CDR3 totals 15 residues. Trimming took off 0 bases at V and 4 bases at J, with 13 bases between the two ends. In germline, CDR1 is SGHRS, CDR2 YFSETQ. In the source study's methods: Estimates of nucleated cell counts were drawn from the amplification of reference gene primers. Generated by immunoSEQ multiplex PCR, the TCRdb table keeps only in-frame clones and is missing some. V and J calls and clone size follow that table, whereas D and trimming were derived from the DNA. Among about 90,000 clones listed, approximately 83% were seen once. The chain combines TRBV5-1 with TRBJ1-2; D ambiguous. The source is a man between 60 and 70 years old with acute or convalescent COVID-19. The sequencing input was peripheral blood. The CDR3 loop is CASSLEVRSSYGYTF. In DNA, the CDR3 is TGCGCCAGCAGCTTGGAAGTCCGGAGCTCCTATGGCTACACCTTC.